This TCR beta chain was observed in a study of T cells expressing NK-cell markers (dated by TCRdb to the early 2020s). In terms of the full investigation: TCR beta-chain repertoires were profiled in sorted CD3+CD56+NKG2C+, CD3+CD56+NKG2C- and CD3+CD56-NKG2C+ T-cell subsets from seven or eight donors. Among the eight sequenced donors, seven were HCMV-seropositive and one was HCMV-seronegative. The eight sequenced donors were randomly selected healthy volunteers, three men and five women. Libraries were sequenced as 2 x 150 bp reads on Illumina HiSeq 2000/2500, MiSeq or NextSeq. Results and caveats for the whole study, not just this receptor: It remained unclear whether the expanded NKG2C-expressing T cell clones were specific for HCMV antigens. In six donors, the dominant CD3+CD56+NKG2C+ clonotypes were found to rank among the top 10 CD8+ clonotypes and to make up 1.0-7.0% of CD8+ T cells. Those dominant clonotypes were again the most abundant among CD3+CD56-NKG2C+ cells in several donors, at roughly 28.3-65%.

To determine HCMV serostatus, a commercial ELISA kit was used to detect HCMV-specific IgG in serum. Peripheral blood mononuclear cells were isolated from blood by Ficoll density gradient centrifugation. For CDR1 and CDR2, the germline V gene (reference sequence) lists DFQATT and SNEGSKA. The cysteine opens and the phenylalanine closes a CDR3 of 16 amino acids. The entry carries no DNA sequence. As concerns this clonotype: This clone's antigen is unknown.

Sequencer: Illumina HiSeq 2000. The TCR beta cDNA libraries were made using 5'RACE template switching, a step that added both a universal primer site and unique molecular identifiers. Priming for cDNA synthesis came from the TCR beta constant segment, and two successive PCR amplification steps followed. Concerning the study's data processing: Reads were demultiplexed and grouped by UMI with MIGEC, and clonotypes were assembled and quantified with MiTCR. To exclude erroneous sequences, only TCR cDNA sequences supported by at least two reads were retained. Downstream repertoire analysis used the tcR package, and clonotypes were matched across fractions by CDR3 nucleotide sequence plus V segment. VDJmatch was used to annotate antigen specificity against VDJdb, with one amino acid substitution in CDR3 permitted. TCRdb reprocessed the reads and assigns one entry to each CDR3 protein sequence, leaving out DNA. TCRdb, rather than the study authors, made the V and J calls. The sample's clone listing holds 90,000 to 130,000 distinct CDR3 sequences. In total, the top ten clones hold approximately 17% of the sample.

Rearrangement joined TRBV20-1 to TRBJ1-4. The source material was blood T cells: a sorted CD56 or NKG2C T cell subset, CD4+ or CD8+ T cells, or bulk PBMC T cells (not recorded which). The receptor was derived from a woman aged 18 to 75 in good health. The CDR3 region reads CSARDHNSVRDEKLFF.